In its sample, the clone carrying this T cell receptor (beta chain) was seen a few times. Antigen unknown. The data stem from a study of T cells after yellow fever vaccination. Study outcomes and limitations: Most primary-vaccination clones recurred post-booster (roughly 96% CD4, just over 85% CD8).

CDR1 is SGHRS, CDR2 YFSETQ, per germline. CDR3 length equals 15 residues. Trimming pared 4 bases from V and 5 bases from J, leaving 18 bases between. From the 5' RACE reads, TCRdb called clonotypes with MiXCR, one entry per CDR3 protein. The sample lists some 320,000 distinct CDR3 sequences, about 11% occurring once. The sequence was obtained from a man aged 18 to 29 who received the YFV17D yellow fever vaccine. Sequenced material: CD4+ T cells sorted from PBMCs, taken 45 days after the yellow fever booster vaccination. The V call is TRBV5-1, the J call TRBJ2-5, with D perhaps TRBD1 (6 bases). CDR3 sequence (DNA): TGCGCCAGCAGCGATGCACAGGGTGATTTGGAGACCCAGTACTTC. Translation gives CASSDAQGDLETQYF.